The 7 T cell receptor beta chains reported below all come from one sample, sequenced in a study of OX40 agonist ivuxolimab in advanced cancers. Here immunoSEQ multiplex PCR was the method, and the copy in TCRdb shows in-frame clones only, minus some. This table has roughly 60,000 clones, about 91% appearing once. Source: CD4+ or CD8+ T cells sorted from blood, taken in a trial of the OX40 agonist ivuxolimab. The source of these receptors is an adult with an advanced solid tumor such as melanoma, head and neck, liver or kidney cancer.

The V gene is TRBV18, the J gene TRBJ1-1; D ambiguous. The CDR3 is made up of 11 amino acids. Germline loops: CDR1 KGHSH, CDR2 LQKENI. Between the trimmed V and J ends, which lost 3 bases and 3 bases, there was a span of 2 bases. CDR3 region: CASSPDTEAFF. The CDR3 DNA reads TGTGCCAGCTCACCCGACACTGAAGCTTTCTTT.

This chain connects TRBV5-4 to TRBJ2-6; D gene uncertain. The CDR3 contains 17 residues. The germline V gene encodes CDR1 SGHNT and CDR2 YYREEE (reference sequence). Trimming cost V 3 bases and J 0 bases, with 13 bases left between them. The CDR3 region has the DNA TGTGCCAGCAGCTCCGGACCAGTTGGCTCTGGGGCCAACGTCCTGACTTTC. It translates to CASSSGPVGSGANVLTF.

V gene TRBV28 combines with J gene TRBJ1-2, with a possible D match to TRBD1 (5 bases). V was cut by 5 bases and J by 4 bases, with 14 bases left in between. Germline V gene data show CDR1 as MDHEN and CDR2 as SYDVKM. CDR3 length equals 14 residues. The CDR3: CASSGEGRTYGYTF. CDR3 DNA sequence: TGTGCCAGCAGTGGGGAGGGACGGACCTATGGCTACACCTTC.

This clone was recorded once. The chain employs TRBV7-2 and TRBJ1-6; TRBD1 aligns across 12 bases. CDR3 size: 15 residues. CDR1 is SGHTA and CDR2 is FQGNSA in the germline V gene. After removal of 7 bases from V and 9 bases from J, the junction contained 7 bases not matched to a gene. The CDR3 bases are TGTGCCAGCACCAAGGGGGGACAGGGGGCTTCACCCCTCCACTTT. Encoded protein: CASTKGGQGASPLHF.

This clone was picked up one time. This sample also contains other DNA sequences that code for the same CDR3. The chain uses TRBV29-1 and TRBJ2-5; D gene unclear. CDR1 is SQVTM, CDR2 ANQGSEA, per germline. Trimming cost V 4 bases and J 2 bases, with 5 bases left between them. CDR3 length: 11 residues. The CDR3 is CSVGVQETQYF. The CDR3 coding sequence is TGCAGCGTTGGGGTACAAGAGACCCAGTACTTC.

CDR3 nucleotides: TGTGCCAGCAGTGAATTGATCCCGTCGACAGGTCAGCCCCAGCATTTT. Its translation: CASSELIPSTGQPQHF. This rearrangement joins TRBV6-1 to TRBJ1-5; possible D gene TRBD1, 6 bases. V was shortened by 2 bases and J by 6 bases, with 17 bases between the two germline ends. CDR1 is MNHNS and CDR2 is SASEGT in the germline V gene. The CDR3 runs 16 residues.

The rearrangement links TRBV29-1 to TRBJ1-1; D perhaps matches TRBD1 (5 bases). The CDR3 spans 13 residues. Germline CDR1 and CDR2: SQVTM and ANQGSEA. Trimming stripped 4 bases from V and 3 bases from J, with 12 bases between. This chain's CDR3 is CSVAIGGDTEAFF. CDR3 coding DNA: TGCAGCGTTGCTATTGGAGGGGACACTGAAGCTTTCTTT.